This T cell receptor beta chain was captured in a study of beta chain features in type 1 diabetes. Overall study findings and caveats: Researchers reported that naive, central memory and Treg TCRB repertoires appeared more similar in patients than in healthy donors. Cells expressing TCR highly could be over-represented by cDNA sequencing. HLA effects on TCRB rearrangement stayed unresolved here. Type 1 diabetes patients had moderately but significantly shorter TCRB CDR3s in all four CD4+ subsets.

Of the isolated RNA, all was reverse transcribed, and so the sequenced material was expressed TCRB transcripts. The method was immunoSEQ multiplex PCR; TCRdb's version includes in-frame clones alone and lacks a portion of them. The sample yields under 850,000 clones, about an eighth seen once. Concerning this clone itself: Its matching antigen is unknown.

Sampling consisted of one heparinised blood draw per donor, averaging about 110 mL. The CDR3 has 13 amino acids. V lost 5 bases to trimming and J lost 4 bases, with 9 bases between them. From germline, CDR1 is MGHDK and CDR2 SYGVNS. The specimen sequenced was naive CD4+ T cells from blood. This chain connects TRBV25-1 to TRBJ2-1, with D perhaps TRBD1 (7 bases). This clonotype originated in a young man with type 1 diabetes. CDR3 bases: TGTGCCAGCAGTTCAGGGGGGTACAATGAGCAGTTCTTC. Its protein is CASSSGGYNEQFF.